This T cell receptor (beta chain) was identified during a study of Ad26.COV2.S vaccination and SARS-CoV-2 variants. Looking at the study overall: Donor was assigned to the Ad26.COV2.S arm of trial COV1001. Study-wide results and limits: Substantial breadth was reported for post-vaccination spike-specific CD8+ and CD4+ T cells.

The assay was immunoSEQ multiplex PCR, and TCRdb's table has in-frame clones only and misses some. Of over 450,000 clones listed, 80% to 90% were seen once; the top ten hold about 1.5%. Treatment of the sample: some 19 received Ad26.COV2.S at low or high dose, single or two shots; a few received placebo; per-sample allocation not given. The samples date from day 63 after the first vaccine or placebo injection. Donation was by an adult aged 18-55 years who was in Boston. In regard to this clone: Antigen: not known.

The CDR3 extends over 13 amino acids. V was pared by 2 bases and J by 5 bases, with 10 bases between. Germline values: CDR1 MDHEN, CDR2 SYDVKM. Specimen: peripheral blood, collected in a trial of Ad26.COV2.S vaccine versus placebo. The chain joins TRBV28 to TRBJ2-7, with D maybe TRBD2 (6 bases). The clonotype comes from a person between 18 and 65 years old who received the Ad26.COV2.S COVID-19 vaccine or a placebo. Here the CDR3 DNA reads TGTGCCAGCAGTTTAGGGGGGAGCGACGAGCAGTACTTC. Its protein product is CASSLGGSDEQYF.